This T cell receptor beta chain is drawn from a study of cytomegalovirus exposure and HLA in healthy donors. The donors (healthy individuals) were bone marrow donors. Likely unrecorded immune exposures existed in these nominally healthy donors. General observations from the study: In vitro experiments confirmed that three CMV-associated chains were specific for CMV antigens.

This PCR relied on a set of 60 Vbeta primers and 13 Jbeta primers. TCRdb keeps only in-frame clones here, not all; method: immunoSEQ multiplex PCR. Of about 180,000 clones listed, around four fifths are singletons. About this clone itself: Antigen specificity is unknown.

V shed 5 bases and J 8 bases; nucleotides not matched to a gene: 6. CDR1 is MNHNS, CDR2 SASEGT, per germline. There are 14 residues in the CDR3. The rearrangement uses TRBV6-1 and TRBJ2-2, with 9 nucleotides matching TRBD1. The sequence derives from a man between 18 and 29 years old in good health and CMV-seronegative. Sequencing was done on a sample of PBMCs. The CDR3, as DNA: TGTGCCAGCAGTCGGGACAGGGTGTTGGGGGAGCTGTTTTTT. This sequence encodes CASSRDRVLGELFF.